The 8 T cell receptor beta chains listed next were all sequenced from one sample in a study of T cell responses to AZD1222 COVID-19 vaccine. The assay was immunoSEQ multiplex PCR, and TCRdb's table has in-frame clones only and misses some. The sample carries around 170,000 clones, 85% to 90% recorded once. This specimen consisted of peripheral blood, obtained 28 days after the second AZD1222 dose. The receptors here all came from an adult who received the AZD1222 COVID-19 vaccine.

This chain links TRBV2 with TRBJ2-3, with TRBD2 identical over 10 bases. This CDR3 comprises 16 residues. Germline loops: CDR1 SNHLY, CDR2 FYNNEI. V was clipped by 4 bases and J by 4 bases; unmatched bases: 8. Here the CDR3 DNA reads TGTGCCAGCAGTGCCCTCACTAGCGGGGTATCAGATACGCAGTATTTT. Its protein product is CASSALTSGVSDTQYF.

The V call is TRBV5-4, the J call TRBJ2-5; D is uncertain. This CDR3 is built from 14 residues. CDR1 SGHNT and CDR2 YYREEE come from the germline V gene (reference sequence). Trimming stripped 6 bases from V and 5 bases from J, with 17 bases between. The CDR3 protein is CASNPGRSSETQYF. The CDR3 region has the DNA TGTGCCAGCAACCCCGGCCGAAGCAGCGAGACCCAGTACTTC.

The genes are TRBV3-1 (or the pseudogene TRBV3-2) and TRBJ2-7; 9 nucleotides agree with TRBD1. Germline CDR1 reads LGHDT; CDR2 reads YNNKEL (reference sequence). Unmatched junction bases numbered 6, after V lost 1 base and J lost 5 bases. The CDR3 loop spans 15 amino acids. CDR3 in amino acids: CASSQGRDRAHEQYF. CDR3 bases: TGTGCCAGCAGCCAAGGCCGGGACAGGGCTCACGAGCAGTACTTC.

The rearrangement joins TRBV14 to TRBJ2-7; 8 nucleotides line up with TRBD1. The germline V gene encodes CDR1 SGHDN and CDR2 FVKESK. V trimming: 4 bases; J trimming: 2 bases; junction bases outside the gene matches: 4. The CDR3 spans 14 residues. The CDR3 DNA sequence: TGTGCCAGCAGCCTCGGACAGGGAGCCTACGAGCAGTACTTC. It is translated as CASSLGQGAYEQYF.

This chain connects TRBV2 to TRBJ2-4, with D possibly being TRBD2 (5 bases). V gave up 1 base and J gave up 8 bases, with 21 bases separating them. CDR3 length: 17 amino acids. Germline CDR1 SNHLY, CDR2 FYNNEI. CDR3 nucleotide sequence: TGTGCCAGCAGTGAAGAGGCAGCGAACCTAGCCAAGGACATTCAGTACTTC. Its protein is CASSEEAANLAKDIQYF.

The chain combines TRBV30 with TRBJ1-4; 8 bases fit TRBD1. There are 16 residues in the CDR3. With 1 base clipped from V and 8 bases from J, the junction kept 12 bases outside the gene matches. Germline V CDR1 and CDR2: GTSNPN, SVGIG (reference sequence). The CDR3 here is CAWSALSDRAYEKLFF. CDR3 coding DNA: TGTGCCTGGAGTGCCCTTTCGGACAGGGCTTACGAAAAACTGTTTTTT.

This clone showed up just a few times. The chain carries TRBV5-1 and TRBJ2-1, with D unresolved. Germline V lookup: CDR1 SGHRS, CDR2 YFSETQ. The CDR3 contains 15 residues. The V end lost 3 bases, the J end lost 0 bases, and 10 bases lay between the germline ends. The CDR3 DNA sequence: TGCGCCAGCAGCTCGGCTCAAAGCTCCTACAATGAGCAGTTCTTC. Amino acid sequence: CASSSAQSSYNEQFF.

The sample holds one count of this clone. The CDR3 is CAWSVKGLRETQYF. The CDR3 DNA sequence: TGTGCCTGGAGTGTAAAGGGGCTACGGGAGACCCAGTACTTC. The chain couples TRBV30 to TRBJ2-5; perhaps TRBD1 as D (5 bases). CDR1 and CDR2 (germline): GTSNPN, SVGIG (reference sequence). The CDR3 is 14 amino acids. V was shortened by 0 bases and J by 5 bases, with 13 bases between the two germline ends.